This TCR beta chain was identified in a study of siplizumab effects on memory and regulatory T cells (dated by TCRdb to between 2019 and 2020). Regarding the study in general: Across roughly 8 responder-stimulator pairs, mixed lymphocyte reactions were run in pairs, roughly 1 with siplizumab at 0.8 to 1 ug/mL and roughly 1 without drug. The study looked at the effect of siplizumab, an anti-CD2 antibody, on alloreactive T-cell subsets in allogeneic mixed lymphocyte reactions made from human PBMCs.

Summary of the overall study and its limitations: For roughly 75-97% of proliferating CD4+ or CD8+ clones, no naive or memory phenotype could be assigned. Unstimulated naive T cells appeared to be more diverse than memory T cells, and naive cells seemed to make a substantial contribution to the alloresponse. Whether proliferating Tregs from siplizumab cultures actually had suppressive function was not functionally confirmed. Of the alloreactive CD4+ clones that could be mapped, the Treg-derived share averaged around 70% with siplizumab compared with roughly 27% in control reactions. Because sequences at frequencies below about 10^-5 were poorly captured, only a minor fraction of alloreactive clones could be mapped back to unstimulated subsets. The cumulative frequency of alloreactive sequences traceable to unstimulated CD4+ memory T cells was significantly reduced by siplizumab.

Within its sample, this clone is medium-sized (0.01 to 0.1%). Its antigen remains unidentified. Nothing much larger sits one base from this clone, and base qualities are not available. According to the germline V gene (reference sequence), CDR1 reads LNHDA and CDR2 reads SQIVND. The trim is 5 bases for V and 7 bases for J, with a gap of 12 bases between the germline ends. The CDR3 spans 13 residues, from the cysteine through the phenylalanine. Only the CDR3 DNA stays, 39 bases, in frame from base 1. Mixed lymphocyte reaction cells were cocultured at 37°C for about 6 days. Responder PBMCs were labelled with CFSE, stimulator PBMCs were labelled with Violet Dye, and the two were mixed at a 1:1 ratio. TCRbeta CDR3 sequencing was performed on sorted unstimulated T cells and on proliferating T cells recovered from mixed lymphocyte reactions. Fresh whole blood from more than 9 HLA-typed healthy donors served as the source for isolating PBMCs. After the mixed lymphocyte reaction, proliferating CFSE-low responder T cells were FACS-sorted for TCR sequencing.

The library came from the immunoSEQ multiplex PCR assay. Roughly 10^5 TCR templates per sample were assayed on the deep sequencing platform. Genomic DNA extracted from sorted T cells was used for TCRbeta CDR3 sequencing. The original methods were these. The R programming language was used for clonal analysis of the TCRbeta CDR3 data. Alloreactive CD4+ and CD8+ clones were identified by comparing unstimulated samples to CFSE-low samples taken after the reaction. Regulatory or non-regulatory origin of alloreactive CD4+ clones was assigned by matching sequences to the sorted unstimulated Treg and non-Treg repertoires. Entries here come from immuneACCESS through TCRdb and include only in-frame sequences with V and J called. Some clones fail to appear in such tables; in the studies checked, an unresolved V gene covers under half of the shortfall, and the cause of the remainder is unknown. That table furnishes V, J and clone size, whereas the DNA furnished D and trimming. The sample profile shows 15,000 to 20,000 clones; around 40% of them were found once. The ten largest clones take up over 6% of the sample.

In this chain, TRBV19 is recombined with TRBJ1-5, with the D gene not clear enough to name. The material sequenced was CFSE-low (dividing) CD4+ T cells sorted from an allogeneic mixed lymphocyte reaction. The receptor was isolated from a human donor in good health; the cells came from an allogeneic mixed lymphocyte reaction. Some clones in this sample may be carry-over from other donors' samples. The nucleotide sequence is given as TGTGCCAGTAGTGCTCTCCCTCGACAGCCCCAGCATTTT. It codes for CASSALPRQPQHF.